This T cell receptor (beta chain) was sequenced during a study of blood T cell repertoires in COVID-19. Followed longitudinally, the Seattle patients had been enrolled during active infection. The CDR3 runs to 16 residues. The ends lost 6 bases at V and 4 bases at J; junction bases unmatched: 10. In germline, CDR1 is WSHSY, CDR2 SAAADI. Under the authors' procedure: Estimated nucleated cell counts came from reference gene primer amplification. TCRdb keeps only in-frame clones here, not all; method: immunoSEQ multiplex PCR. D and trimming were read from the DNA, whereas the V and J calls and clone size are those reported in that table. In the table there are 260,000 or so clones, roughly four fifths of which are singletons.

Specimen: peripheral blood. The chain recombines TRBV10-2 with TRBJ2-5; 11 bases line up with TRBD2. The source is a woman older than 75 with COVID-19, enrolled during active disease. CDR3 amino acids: CASRSSSSGGPETQYF. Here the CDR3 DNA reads TGCGCCAGCAGGTCGAGCTCTAGCGGGGGGCCAGAGACCCAGTACTTC.